This T cell receptor (beta chain) came from a study of cytomegalovirus exposure and HLA in healthy donors. Study-wide results and limits: Certain indistinguishable V segments, among them TRBV6-2 and TRBV6-3, were excluded. Cytomegalovirus status was reportedly diagnosed by the classifier with high specificity and sensitivity.

Researchers ran the PCR with 60 Vbeta and 13 Jbeta primers. Clones were sequenced by immunoSEQ multiplex PCR, and TCRdb holds only the in-frame ones, with some missing. The sample lists about 150,000 clones, around three quarters occurring once. Germline V gene sequence: CDR1 SGHAT, CDR2 FQNNGV. V lost 0 bases and J 11 bases, leaving 13 bases between the germline ends. This CDR3 spans 13 amino acids. Notes on this clone: The antigen is unknown.

The specimen was PBMCs. The sequence was obtained from a man between 35 and 55 years old in good health and CMV-seronegative. This chain links TRBV11-2 with TRBJ1-1; no clear D. Written as DNA, the CDR3 is TGTGCCAGCAGCTTAGAGTACGCCTCGGGGGCTTTCTTT. Translating it yields CASSLEYASGAFF.